One T cell receptor (beta chain) is described in this entry. This sample was taken from a study of response to subunit inactivated influenza vaccine. TCRdb re-called the RT-PCR reads with MiXCR, one entry per CDR3 protein. The table includes about 530,000 distinct CDR3 sequences, 10% to 15% detected once. The receptor was isolated from a man aged 45 to 65 who received an inactivated influenza vaccine. Sequences were derived from PBMCs from blood, sampled 35 to 45 days after vaccination.

The CDR3 DNA is TGCGCCAGCAGCTTGGACGGATTACCCACAGATACGCAGTATTTT. The encoded protein is CASSLDGLPTDTQYF. The gene calls are TRBV5-1 and TRBJ2-3; D uncertain. The CDR3 is made up of 15 amino acids. V shed 0 bases and J shed 2 bases, with 10 bases lying between them. Germline lookup yields CDR1 SGHRS and CDR2 YFSETQ.